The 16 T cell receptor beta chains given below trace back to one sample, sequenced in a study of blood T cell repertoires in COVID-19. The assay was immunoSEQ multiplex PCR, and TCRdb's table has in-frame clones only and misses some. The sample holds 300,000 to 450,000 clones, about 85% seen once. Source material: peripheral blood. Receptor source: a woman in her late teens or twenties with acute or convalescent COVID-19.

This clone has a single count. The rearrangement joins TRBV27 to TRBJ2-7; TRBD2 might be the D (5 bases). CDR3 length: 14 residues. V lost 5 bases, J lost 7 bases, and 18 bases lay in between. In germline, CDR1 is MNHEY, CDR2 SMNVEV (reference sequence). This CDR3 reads CASSIRQAGREQYF. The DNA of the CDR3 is TGTGCCAGCAGTATACGGCAGGCGGGCAGGGAGCAGTACTTC.

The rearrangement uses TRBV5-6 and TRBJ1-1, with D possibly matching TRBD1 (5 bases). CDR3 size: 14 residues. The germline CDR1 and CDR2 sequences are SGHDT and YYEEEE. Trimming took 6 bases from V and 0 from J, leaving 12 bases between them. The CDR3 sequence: CASKLRGVNTEAFF. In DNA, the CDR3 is TGTGCCAGCAAACTACGGGGGGTGAACACTGAAGCTTTCTTT.

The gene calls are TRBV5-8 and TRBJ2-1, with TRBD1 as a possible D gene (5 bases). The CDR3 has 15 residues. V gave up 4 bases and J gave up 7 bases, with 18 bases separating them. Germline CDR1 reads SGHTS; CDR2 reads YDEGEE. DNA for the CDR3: TGTGCCAGCAGCCAAGACGGAGTACAGGTGAATGAGCAGTTCTTC. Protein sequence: CASSQDGVQVNEQFF.

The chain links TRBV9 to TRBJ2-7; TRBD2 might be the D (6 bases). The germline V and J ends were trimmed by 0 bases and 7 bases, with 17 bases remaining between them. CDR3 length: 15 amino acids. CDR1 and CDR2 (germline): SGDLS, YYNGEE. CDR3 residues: CASSVGRRAVEEQYF. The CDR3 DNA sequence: TGTGCCAGCAGCGTAGGAAGGAGGGCCGTTGAAGAGCAGTACTTC.

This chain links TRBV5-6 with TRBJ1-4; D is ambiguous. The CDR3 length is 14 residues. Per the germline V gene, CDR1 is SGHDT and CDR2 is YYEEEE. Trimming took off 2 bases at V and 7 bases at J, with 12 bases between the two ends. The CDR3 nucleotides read TGTGCCAGCAGCTTCGACCAGAGCGGTGAAAAACTGTTTTTT. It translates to CASSFDQSGEKLFF.

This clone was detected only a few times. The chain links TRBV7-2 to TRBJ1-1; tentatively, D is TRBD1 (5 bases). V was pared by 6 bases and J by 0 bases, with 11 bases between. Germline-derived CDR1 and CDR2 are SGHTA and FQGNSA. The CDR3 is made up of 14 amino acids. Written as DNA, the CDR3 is TGTGCCAGCAGACGACAGAGTATGAACACTGAAGCTTTCTTT. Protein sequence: CASRRQSMNTEAFF.

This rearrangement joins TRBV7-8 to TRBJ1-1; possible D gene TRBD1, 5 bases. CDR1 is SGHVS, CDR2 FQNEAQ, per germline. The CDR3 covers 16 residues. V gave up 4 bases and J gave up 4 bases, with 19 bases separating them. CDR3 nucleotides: TGTGCCAGCAGCTACTCGGGACTCCTCACTGGCACTGAAGCTTTCTTT. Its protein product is CASSYSGLLTGTEAFF.

This chain's CDR3 is CASSSSLRSTRTGELFF. CDR3 sequence (DNA): TGTGCCAGCAGTTCATCTCTCCGGTCCACTAGAACCGGGGAGCTGTTTTTT. The chain links TRBV27 to TRBJ2-2, with TRBD2 as a possible D gene (5 bases). CDR3 length equals 17 residues. Deletions cut 4 bases from V and 5 bases from J, with 20 bases between. CDR1 and CDR2 (germline): MNHEY, SMNVEV (reference sequence).

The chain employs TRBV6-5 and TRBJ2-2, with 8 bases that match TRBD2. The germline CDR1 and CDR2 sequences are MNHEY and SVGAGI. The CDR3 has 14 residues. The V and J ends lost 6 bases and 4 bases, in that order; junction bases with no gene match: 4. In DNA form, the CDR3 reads TGTGCCAGCAGACTAGCGGTGGTCACCGGGGAGCTGTTTTTT. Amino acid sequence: CASRLAVVTGELFF.

The CDR3 region has the DNA TGTGCCAGCTCACTATATTTGACCGGGGATAATAACTATGGCTACACCTTC. Amino acids: CASSLYLTGDNNYGYTF. V and J are TRBV18 and TRBJ1-2; D is uncertain. Deletions cut 4 bases from V and 1 base from J, with 19 bases between. Looked up from germline, CDR1 is KGHSH and CDR2 is LQKENI. CDR3 length: 17 residues.

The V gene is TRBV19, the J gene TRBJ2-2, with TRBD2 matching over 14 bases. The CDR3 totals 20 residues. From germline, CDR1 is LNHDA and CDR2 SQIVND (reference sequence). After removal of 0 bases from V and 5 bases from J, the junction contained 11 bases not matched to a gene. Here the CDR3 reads CASSIDLLGTSGGYTGELFF. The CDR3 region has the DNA TGTGCCAGTAGTATAGACCTTCTTGGGACTAGCGGGGGTTATACCGGGGAGCTGTTTTTT.

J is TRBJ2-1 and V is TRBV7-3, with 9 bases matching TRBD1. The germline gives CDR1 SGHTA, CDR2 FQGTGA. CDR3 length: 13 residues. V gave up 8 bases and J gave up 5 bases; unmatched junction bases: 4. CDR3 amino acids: CASSGQGNNEQFF. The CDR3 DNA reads TGTGCCAGCTCGGGACAGGGCAACAATGAGCAGTTCTTC.

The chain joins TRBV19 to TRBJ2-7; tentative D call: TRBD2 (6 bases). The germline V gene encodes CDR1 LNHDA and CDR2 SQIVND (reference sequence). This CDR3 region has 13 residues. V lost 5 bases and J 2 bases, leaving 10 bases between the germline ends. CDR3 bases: TGTGCCAGTAGTTGGGACTTCACCTACGAGCAGTACTTC. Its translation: CASSWDFTYEQYF. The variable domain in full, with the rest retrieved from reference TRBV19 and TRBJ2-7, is DGGITQSPKYLFRKEGQNVTLSCEQNLNHDAMYWYRQDPGQGLRLIYYSQIVNDFQKGDIAEGYSVSREKKESFPLTVTSAQKNPTAFYLCASSWDFTYEQYFGPGTRLTVT.

CDR3 loop: CASRQTGKDSTEAFF. In nucleotides, the CDR3 is TGTGCCAGCAGACAGACAGGGAAGGATTCCACTGAAGCTTTCTTT. The chain employs TRBV2 and TRBJ1-1, with 7 bases identical to TRBD1. The CDR3 is 15 amino acids. Germline CDR1 and CDR2: SNHLY and FYNNEI. V was pared by 6 bases and J by 4 bases, with 11 bases of the junction left unmatched.

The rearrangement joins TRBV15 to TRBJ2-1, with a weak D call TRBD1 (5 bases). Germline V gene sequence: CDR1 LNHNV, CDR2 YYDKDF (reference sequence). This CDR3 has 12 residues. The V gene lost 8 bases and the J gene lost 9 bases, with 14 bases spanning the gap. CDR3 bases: TGTGCCACCGGGGCAGATGTAGGTGAGCAGTTCTTC. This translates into CATGADVGEQFF.

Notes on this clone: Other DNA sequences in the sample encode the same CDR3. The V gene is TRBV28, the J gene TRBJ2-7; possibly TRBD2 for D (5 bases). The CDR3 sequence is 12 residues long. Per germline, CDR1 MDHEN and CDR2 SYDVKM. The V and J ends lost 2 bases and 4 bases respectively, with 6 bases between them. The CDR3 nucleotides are TGTGCCAGCAGTTTAGAGGGTTACGAGCAGTACTTC. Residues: CASSLEGYEQYF.